One sample yielded the 27 T cell receptor beta chains listed below, sequenced in a study of blood T cell repertoires in COVID-19 (dated by TCRdb to 2018 to 2020). Library preparation used the immunoSEQ multiplex PCR assay. In its TCRdb copy, this immuneACCESS table keeps in-frame sequences only and misses some clones. Where compared with another copy, unresolved V genes explain less than half of these, and the others have no known cause. The sample data list roughly 220,000 clones, and about 81% of these were observed just once. The top ten constitute roughly 8.2% of the sample. Sequenced: peripheral blood. The receptors derive from an elderly woman with COVID-19, enrolled during active disease.

The chain carries TRBV5-4 and TRBJ2-2; 8 bases line up with TRBD1. Trimming cost V 0 bases and J 2 bases; bases outside gene matches: 3. CDR1 and CDR2 from the germline V gene are SGHNT and YYREEE (reference sequence). The CDR3 loop spans 16 amino acids. CDR3 DNA sequence: TGTGCCAGCAGCTTGGGTGGGACAGGTAACACCGGGGAGCTGTTTTTT. This codes for CASSLGGTGNTGELFF.

This clone was counted a few times. V is TRBV5-1 and J is TRBJ1-1; 10 nucleotides match TRBD1. There are 15 residues in the CDR3. CDR1 is SGHRS and CDR2 is YFSETQ in the germline V gene. V lost 2 bases, J lost 4 bases, and 5 bases stayed unmatched. CDR3 nucleotides: TGCGCCAGCAGCTTATTCCGGGACAGGGGCACTGAAGCTTTCTTT. This gives the protein CASSLFRDRGTEAFF.

In this sample, this clone turned up once. Here the CDR3 reads CASRPSLAGGSGANVLTF. The CDR3 bases are TGCGCCAGCAGACCATCTCTAGCGGGAGGTTCCGGGGCCAACGTCCTGACTTTC. This chain joins TRBV5-1 and TRBJ2-6; 11 bases are a match to TRBD2. V shed 5 bases and J 4 bases; nucleotides not matched to a gene: 11. The length of the CDR3 is 18 residues. The germline gives CDR1 SGHRS, CDR2 YFSETQ.

The chain uses TRBV9 and TRBJ1-1, with TRBD1 matching 7 bases. In germline, CDR1 is SGDLS, CDR2 YYNGEE. With 6 bases clipped from V and 10 bases from J, the junction kept 15 bases outside the gene matches. This CDR3 has 14 residues. The CDR3 loop reads CASTDSDRQGVAFF. Here the CDR3 DNA reads TGTGCCAGCACCGATTCAGACAGGCAGGGGGTAGCTTTCTTT.

The V gene is TRBV6-5, the J gene TRBJ1-2, with D possibly being TRBD1 (5 bases). CDR3 size: 13 residues. Trimming removed 6 bases at V and 2 bases at J, with 10 bases between. CDR1 and CDR2 from the germline V gene are MNHEY and SVGAGI. The CDR3: CASRVQANYGYTF. CDR3 coding DNA: TGTGCCAGCAGGGTACAGGCGAACTATGGCTACACCTTC.

V is TRBV30 and J is TRBJ2-2; D is perhaps TRBD1 (5 bases). V lost 0 bases to trimming and J lost 4 bases, with 6 bases between them. The CDR3 spans 13 residues. CDR1 is GTSNPN and CDR2 is SVGIG in the germline V gene (reference sequence). The CDR3 coding sequence is TGTGCCTGGAGTGTACAGGCCACCGGGGAGCTGTTTTTT. It encodes CAWSVQATGELFF.

This clone was counted a single time. The rearrangement uses TRBV6-5 and TRBJ2-7; 9 positions match TRBD1. CDR3 length: 15 amino acids. V gave up 0 bases and J gave up 6 bases; unmatched junction bases: 6. Germline values: CDR1 MNHEY, CDR2 SVGAGI. The CDR3 DNA sequence: TGTGCCAGCAGTTACTCCCGGGACAGGGTCTCCGAGCAGTACTTC. Amino acid sequence: CASSYSRDRVSEQYF.

This clone was recorded a few times. The chain joins TRBV11-3 to TRBJ1-5; D not resolved. CDR1 is SGHNT, CDR2 YENEEA, per germline. The CDR3 loop spans 15 amino acids. V was cut by 5 bases and J by 2 bases, with 13 bases left in between. The CDR3: CASSPPRLGNQPQHF. The CDR3 region has the DNA TGTGCCAGCAGCCCCCCGCGACTGGGCAATCAGCCCCAGCATTTT.

J is TRBJ2-7 and V is TRBV27, with 12 bases aligning to TRBD1. V was pared by 5 bases and J by 5 bases, with 7 bases of the junction left unmatched. Germline lookup yields CDR1 MNHEY and CDR2 SMNVEV (reference sequence). This CDR3 spans 15 amino acids. The CDR3 region is CASSHGGQGAHEQYF. CDR3 DNA: TGTGCCAGCAGTCACGGGGGACAGGGGGCCCACGAGCAGTACTTC.

The chain uses TRBV19 and TRBJ1-6; the match to TRBD1 covers 8 bases. CDR1 is LNHDA and CDR2 is SQIVND in the germline V gene (reference sequence). The CDR3 has 15 residues. The V segment lost 4 bases and the J segment 7 bases; nucleotides outside the gene matches: 6. CDR3: CASSNPTGANSPLHF. The DNA of the CDR3 is TGTGCCAGTAGTAACCCGACAGGGGCCAATTCACCCCTCCACTTT.

The chain links TRBV6-6 to TRBJ2-7; D is perhaps TRBD1 (6 bases). The CDR3 contains 16 residues. Germline CDR1 MNHNY, CDR2 SVGAGI (reference sequence). V lost 6 bases, J lost 2 bases, and 20 bases lay in between. CDR3 bases: TGTGCCAGCAGGCCCATGGACAGTACGGGAACCTACGAGCAGTACTTC. Translating gives CASRPMDSTGTYEQYF.

The chain links TRBV6-2 or TRBV6-3 to TRBJ2-7; 10 bases fit TRBD2. The germline gives CDR1 MNHEY, CDR2 SVGEGT. The CDR3 loop spans 20 amino acids. The V and J ends lost 0 bases and 0 bases, in that order; junction bases with no gene match: 14. CDR3 bases: TGTGCCAGCAGTTACTCGAATCTAGCGGGAGTAGGGCAACTCTCCTACGAGCAGTACTTC. Its translation: CASSYSNLAGVGQLSYEQYF.

V is TRBV4-1 and J is TRBJ1-6; D is perhaps TRBD1 (5 bases). Germline assignment: CDR1 MGHRA and CDR2 YSYEKL. The CDR3 covers 15 residues. V dropped 0 bases and J dropped 10 bases, with 13 bases sitting between them. The chain's CDR3 is CASSQDIGESSPLHF. The CDR3 coding sequence is TGCGCCAGCAGCCAAGATATAGGGGAAAGCTCACCCCTCCACTTT.

The J gene is TRBJ2-7, the V gene TRBV18; 10 bases match TRBD2. The J segment lost 7 bases and the V segment lost 2 bases, leaving 23 bases of the junction unmatched. From germline, CDR1 is KGHSH and CDR2 LQKENI. CDR3 length equals 20 residues. The CDR3 DNA reads as TGTGCCAGCTCACCAATGTTAGAAGCGGGGGGGCGCCCCGCCAATCTAGAGCAGTACTTC. It encodes CASSPMLEAGGRPANLEQYF.

On this clone: At one end the junction does not follow the germline gene, possibly because of a read error. The chain uses TRBV12-3 or TRBV12-4 and TRBJ2-5; 8 nucleotides match TRBD1. CDR3 length equals 11 residues. For the CDR3, the DNA is TGTGCCAGCAGTTCCCGGGACAGGATAAACTTC. Translating gives CASSSRDRINF.

The V call is TRBV6-5, the J call TRBJ2-7; the D gene is possibly TRBD1 (5 bases). V lost 5 bases to trimming and J lost 2 bases, with 16 bases between them. This CDR3 has 15 residues. Per the germline V gene, CDR1 is MNHEY and CDR2 is SVGAGI. CDR3: CASSPNQGSPYEQYF. DNA for the CDR3: TGTGCCAGCAGTCCCAACCAGGGATCCCCCTACGAGCAGTACTTC.

This clone was picked up a small number of times. This rearrangement joins TRBV2 to TRBJ1-6; D gene unclear. The V end lost 7 bases, the J end lost 6 bases, and 10 bases lay between the germline ends. The germline V gene encodes CDR1 SNHLY and CDR2 FYNNEI. The CDR3 is made up of 13 amino acids. The CDR3 coding sequence is TGTGCCAGCAATCCCGGAGTTAATTCACCCCTCCACTTT. It codes for CASNPGVNSPLHF.

Concerning this clone itself: One junction end disagrees with the germline gene, perhaps due to a read error. V usage is TRBV7-7 and J usage is TRBJ2-2, with D tentatively TRBD1 (6 bases). Germline lookup yields CDR1 SSHAT and CDR2 FNYEAQ (reference sequence). This CDR3 contains 14 residues. The CDR3 DNA follows: TGTGCTAGCAGCTTGGACAGTTTATCCGGGGAGCTGTTTTTT. Protein sequence: CASSLDSLSGELFF.

Only a few counts were recorded for this clone. This chain connects TRBV27 to TRBJ2-7, with D possibly being TRBD1 (5 bases). V was shortened by 7 bases and J by 0 bases, with 10 bases between the two germline ends. CDR1 and CDR2 from the germline V gene are MNHEY and SMNVEV (reference sequence). The CDR3 spans 13 residues. Written as DNA, the CDR3 is TGTGCCAGCATCAGGGCAGGCTCCTACGAGCAGTACTTC. Protein product: CASIRAGSYEQYF.

J is TRBJ1-1 and V is TRBV6-5; the match to TRBD1 covers 8 bases. Unmatched junction bases numbered 1, after V lost 0 bases and J lost 4 bases. Germline lookup yields CDR1 MNHEY and CDR2 SVGAGI. The CDR3 is 14 residues long. CDR3 protein: CASSYSDRVTEAFF. The CDR3 DNA follows: TGTGCCAGCAGTTACTCGGACAGGGTCACTGAAGCTTTCTTT.

V usage is TRBV19 and J usage is TRBJ2-7, with TRBD2 matching 10 bases. J was trimmed by 2 bases and V by 2 bases; bases with no gene match: 3. CDR3 length: 15 residues. The germline CDR1 and CDR2 sequences are LNHDA and SQIVND (reference sequence). CDR3 coding DNA: TGTGCCAGTAGTATAAGTAGCGGGGGGCCCTACGAGCAGTACTTC. Amino acids: CASSISSGGPYEQYF.

V and J are TRBV6-5 and TRBJ1-3; no definite D call. Germline V lookup: CDR1 MNHEY, CDR2 SVGAGI. The CDR3 is 13 amino acids. V was cut by 6 bases and J by 9 bases, with 15 bases left in between. CDR3 loop: CASSPEYLTTIYF. In DNA form, the CDR3 reads TGTGCCAGCAGCCCCGAGTACCTTACCACCATATATTTT.

The chain couples TRBV30 to TRBJ2-1; tentative D call: TRBD1 (5 bases). The germline V and J ends were trimmed by 6 bases and 2 bases, with 8 bases remaining between them. The CDR3 runs 12 residues. Germline loops: CDR1 GTSNPN, CDR2 SVGIG (reference sequence). The CDR3 here is CACFRAYNEQFF. DNA for the CDR3: TGTGCCTGTTTCAGGGCCTACAATGAGCAGTTCTTC.

This clone was seen a single time. The identical CDR3 is also encoded by other nucleotide sequences in the sample. The rearrangement uses TRBV5-1 and TRBJ1-1; D perhaps matches TRBD1 (6 bases). CDR1 SGHRS and CDR2 YFSETQ come from the germline V gene. Between the trimmed V and J ends, which lost 0 bases and 1 base, there was a span of 7 bases. The CDR3 sequence is 14 residues long. The CDR3 sequence is CASSLEGGNTEAFF. The CDR3, as DNA: TGCGCCAGCAGCTTGGAAGGGGGGAACACTGAAGCTTTCTTT.

The chain couples TRBV18 to TRBJ1-5; D might be TRBD1 (6 bases). Germline CDR1 is KGHSH and CDR2 is LQKENI. Trimming cost V 7 bases and J 5 bases, with 15 bases left between them. The CDR3 runs 14 residues. In DNA form, the CDR3 reads TGTGCCAGCTGCGCAGGGGCGCGGGATCAGCCCCAGCATTTT. Amino acids: CASCAGARDQPQHF.

J is TRBJ1-5 and V is TRBV3-1 (or the pseudogene TRBV3-2); no firm D call. V lost 1 base to trimming and J lost 4 bases, with 5 bases between them. CDR3 length: 13 residues. CDR1 and CDR2 (germline): LGHDT, YNNKEL (reference sequence). The CDR3 DNA reads as TGTGCCAGCAGCCAAGGCCAGAATCAGCCCCAGCATTTT. Encoded protein: CASSQGQNQPQHF.

The chain couples TRBV3-1 (or the pseudogene TRBV3-2) to TRBJ1-6; 8 positions match TRBD1. CDR3 length: 14 amino acids. V lost 4 bases to trimming and J lost 10 bases; unmatched junction nucleotides: 6. Per the germline V gene, CDR1 is LGHDT and CDR2 is YNNKEL (reference sequence). The CDR3 loop reads CASSPRTGNSPLHF. CDR3 nucleotide sequence: TGTGCCAGCAGCCCCAGGACAGGGAACTCACCCCTCCACTTT.